A selection of T cell receptor beta chains follows, all from one sample in a study of cytomegalovirus exposure and HLA in healthy donors. The repertoire was sequenced with immunoSEQ multiplex PCR; TCRdb's copy has only in-frame clones and lacks some. The sample has roughly 110,000 clones, roughly 76% seen once. Sequences were obtained from PBMCs. The source of these receptors is a man between 18 and 35 years old in good health and CMV-seronegative. The CDR3 runs from the conserved cysteine through the conserved F or W. D genes are given only for firm matches.

D	V	J	CDR3	DNA
NA	TRBV13	TRBJ2-7	CASSPAFAGISSYEQYF	TGTGCCAGCAGCCCTGCTTTCGCGGGAATTAGCTCCTACGAGCAGTACTTC
TRBD1	TRBV18	TRBJ2-7	CASSPAGQGIGYEQYF	TGTGCCAGCTCACCGGCGGGACAGGGGATTGGCTACGAGCAGTACTTC
NA	TRBV30	TRBJ1-5	CAPGQPQHF	TGTGCCCCCGGTCAGCCCCAGCATTTT
NA	TRBV14	TRBJ1-6	CASSLYATDYSPLHF	TGTGCCAGCAGCCTTTACGCGACAGACTATTCACCCCTCCACTTT
TRBD2	TRBV29-1	TRBJ2-3	CSGGGGAADTQYF	TGCAGCGGCGGGGGAGGGGCCGCAGATACGCAGTATTTT
TRBD1	TRBV2	TRBJ2-1	CATKGANEQFF	TGTGCCACCAAGGGGGCAAATGAGCAGTTCTTC
TRBD2	TRBV4-2	TRBJ2-7	CASSQDPAGASYEQYF	TGTGCCAGCAGCCAAGATCCAGCGGGGGCCTCCTACGAGCAGTACTTC
NA	TRBV7-9	TRBJ1-3	CASSVGLREGNTIYF	TGTGCCAGCAGCGTAGGCTTGAGGGAGGGAAACACCATATATTTT
TRBD2	TRBV6-5	TRBJ2-7	CASSSRLAGPREQYF	TGTGCCAGCAGTTCGCGACTAGCGGGGCCCCGCGAGCAGTACTTC
NA	TRBV2	TRBJ1-2	CASSGRGDYGYTF	TGTGCCAGCAGTGGTAGGGGCGACTATGGCTACACCTTC
TRBD1	TRBV9	TRBJ1-2	CASSVEGGPYGYTF	TGTGCCAGCAGCGTGGAAGGGGGCCCCTATGGCTACACCTTC
TRBD1	TRBV9	TRBJ2-5	CASGREPGGGETQYF	TGTGCCAGCGGCAGGGAACCAGGGGGCGGGGAGACCCAGTACTTC
NA	TRBV2	TRBJ2-2	CASRVGTGELFF	TGTGCCAGCAGGGTCGGCACCGGGGAGCTGTTTTTT
TRBD2	TRBV7-2	TRBJ2-7	CASRLTSGAAYEQYF	TGTGCCAGCAGACTAACTAGCGGGGCCGCCTACGAGCAGTACTTC